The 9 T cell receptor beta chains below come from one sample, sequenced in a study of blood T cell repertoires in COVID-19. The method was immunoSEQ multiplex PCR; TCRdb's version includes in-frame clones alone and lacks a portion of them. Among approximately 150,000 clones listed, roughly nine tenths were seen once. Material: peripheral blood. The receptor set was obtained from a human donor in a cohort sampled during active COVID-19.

The DNA for the CDR3 is TGTGCCAGCAGCGTAGCGGGGGGGTTGGAGACCCAGTACTTC. It translates to CASSVAGGLETQYF. The chain joins TRBV9 to TRBJ2-5; 8 nucleotides agree with TRBD2. Germline lookup yields CDR1 SGDLS and CDR2 YYNGEE. The CDR3 runs 14 residues. V dropped 0 bases and J dropped 5; count of bases not matched to a gene: 3.

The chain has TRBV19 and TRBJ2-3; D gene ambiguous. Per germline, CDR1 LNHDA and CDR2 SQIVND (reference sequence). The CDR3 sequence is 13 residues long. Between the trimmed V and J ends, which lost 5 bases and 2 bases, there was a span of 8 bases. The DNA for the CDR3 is TGTGCCAGTAGTCAGGATTACACAGATACGCAGTATTTT. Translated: CASSQDYTDTQYF. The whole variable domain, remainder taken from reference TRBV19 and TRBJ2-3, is DGGITQSPKYLFRKEGQNVTLSCEQNLNHDAMYWYRQDPGQGLRLIYYSQIVNDFQKGDIAEGYSVSREKKESFPLTVTSAQKNPTAFYLCASSQDYTDTQYFGPGTRLTVL.

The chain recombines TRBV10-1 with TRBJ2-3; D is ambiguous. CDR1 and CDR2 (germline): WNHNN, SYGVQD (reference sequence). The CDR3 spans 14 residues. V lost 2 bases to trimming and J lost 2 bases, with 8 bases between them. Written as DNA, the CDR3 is TGCGCCAGCAGTGAGGTAGAGAACACAGATACGCAGTATTTT. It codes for CASSEVENTDTQYF.

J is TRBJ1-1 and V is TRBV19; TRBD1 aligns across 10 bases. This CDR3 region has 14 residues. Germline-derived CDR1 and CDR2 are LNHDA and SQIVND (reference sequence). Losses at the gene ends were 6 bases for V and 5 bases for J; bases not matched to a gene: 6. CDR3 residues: CASSRGQGVTEAFF. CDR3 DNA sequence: TGTGCCAGTAGCCGTGGACAGGGGGTGACTGAAGCTTTCTTT.

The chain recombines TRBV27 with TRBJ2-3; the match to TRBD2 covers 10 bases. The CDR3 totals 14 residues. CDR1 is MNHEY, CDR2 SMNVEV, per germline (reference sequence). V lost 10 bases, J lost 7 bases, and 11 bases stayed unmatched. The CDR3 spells CATYSGGSPYTQYF. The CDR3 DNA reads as TGTGCCACCTATAGCGGGGGGTCCCCCTATACGCAGTATTTT.

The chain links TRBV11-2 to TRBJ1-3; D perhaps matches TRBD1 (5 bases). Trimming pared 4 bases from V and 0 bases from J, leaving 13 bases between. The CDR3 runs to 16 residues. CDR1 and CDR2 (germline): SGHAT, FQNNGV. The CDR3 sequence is CASSSPGHSSGNTIYF. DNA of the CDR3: TGTGCCAGCAGCTCTCCAGGACACAGCTCTGGAAACACCATATATTTT.

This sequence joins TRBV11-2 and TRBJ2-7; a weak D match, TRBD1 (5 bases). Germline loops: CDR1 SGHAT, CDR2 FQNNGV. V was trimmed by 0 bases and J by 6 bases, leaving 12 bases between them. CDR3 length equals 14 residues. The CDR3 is CASSLDPRAPEQYF. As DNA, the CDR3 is TGTGCCAGCAGCTTAGATCCCAGGGCCCCCGAGCAGTACTTC. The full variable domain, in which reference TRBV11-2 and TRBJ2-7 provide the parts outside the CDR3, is EAGVAQSPRYKIIEKRQSVAFWCNPISGHATLYWYQQILGQGPKLLIQFQNNGVVDDSQLPKDRFSAERLKGVDSTLKIQPAKLEDSAVYLCASSLDPRAPEQYFGPGTRLTVT.

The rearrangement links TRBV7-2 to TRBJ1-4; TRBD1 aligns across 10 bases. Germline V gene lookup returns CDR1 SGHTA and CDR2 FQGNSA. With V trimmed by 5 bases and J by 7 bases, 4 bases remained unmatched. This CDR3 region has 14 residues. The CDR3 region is CASSRTGGGEKLFF. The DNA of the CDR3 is TGTGCCAGCAGCCGGACAGGGGGTGGTGAAAAACTGTTTTTT.

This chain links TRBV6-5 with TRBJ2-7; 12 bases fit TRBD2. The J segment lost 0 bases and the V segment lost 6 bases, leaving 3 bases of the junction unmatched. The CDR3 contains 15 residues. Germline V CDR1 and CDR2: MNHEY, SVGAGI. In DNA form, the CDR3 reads TGTGCCAGCAGGACGACTAGCGGGGGCTCCTACGAGCAGTACTTC. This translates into CASRTTSGGSYEQYF.